Shown below are 9 T cell receptor beta chains from a single sample sequenced in a study of shared clonotypes between healthy human individuals. Only in-frame clones appear in the TCRdb table, and some are missing; sequencing was by immunoSEQ multiplex PCR. Of about 2.4 million clones in the sample, approximately 94% are singletons; the top ten hold about 0.34%. What was sequenced was naive CD4+ T cells from PBMCs. The subset was: CD45RA+ positively selected. The receptors shown here come from a man aged 18 to 30 in good health. Some clones in this sample may be carry-over from other donors' samples.

The chain employs TRBV29-1 and TRBJ2-7, with 10 bases lining up with TRBD1. J was trimmed by 5 bases and V by 7 bases; bases with no gene match: 11. Germline V lookup: CDR1 SQVTM, CDR2 ANQGSEA. The length of the CDR3 is 14 residues. CDR3 sequence reads: CSAGGGTGDDEQYF. CDR3 in DNA: TGCAGCGCCGGAGGGGGGACAGGGGATGACGAGCAGTACTTC.

For this clone: The CDR3 does not end in the conserved phenylalanine or tryptophan, so this is likely a read error. It is unclear where the CDR3 begins or ends on the DNA, so no DNA is shown, and the CDR3 is as TCRdb lists it. The V gene is TRBV10-1, the J gene TRBJ2-3; no check of the table's D call, TRBD2, against the DNA was made. The CDR3 length equals 8 residues, ends included. The germline gives CDR1 WNHNN, CDR2 SYGVQD (reference sequence). CDR3: CARSPVCC.

This chain joins TRBV18 and TRBJ2-1; D may correspond to TRBD1 or TRBD2 (6 bases each). From germline, CDR1 is KGHSH and CDR2 LQKENI. Deletions cut 2 bases from V and 10 bases from J, with 15 bases between. This CDR3 comprises 14 residues. The DNA for the CDR3 is TGTGCCAGCTCACCAAAGGGGTGGGGGGCCGAGCAGTTCTTC. This sequence encodes CASSPKGWGAEQFF.

This chain uses TRBV30 with TRBJ2-5, with D perhaps TRBD1 or TRBD2 (7 bases each). CDR1 is GTSNPN and CDR2 is SVGIG in the germline V gene (reference sequence). The CDR3 runs 14 residues. The V end lost 2 bases, the J end lost 4 bases, and 14 bases lay between the germline ends. The CDR3 DNA reads TGTGCCTGGAGTTTCAGGGGGGGAACAGAGACCCAGTACTTC. Protein: CAWSFRGGTETQYF. The variable domain in full, with the rest retrieved from reference TRBV30 and TRBJ2-5, is SQTIHQWPATLVQPVGSPLSLECTVEGTSNPNLYWYRQAAGRGLQLLFYSVGIGQISSEVPQNLSASRPQDRQFILSSKKLLLSDSGFYLCAWSFRGGTETQYFGPGTRLLVL.

This clone was seen once. The CDR3 is CASSPSTRSTGELFF. In nucleotides, the CDR3 is TGCGCCAGCAGCCCTTCGACTCGATCCACCGGGGAGCTGTTTTTT. This chain links TRBV5-1 with TRBJ2-2; no clear D. The V end lost 4 bases, the J end lost 4 bases, and 14 bases lay between the germline ends. Germline assignment: CDR1 SGHRS and CDR2 YFSETQ. This CDR3 spans 15 amino acids. Based on the CDR3 plus reference TRBV5-1 and TRBJ2-2, the full variable domain is KAGVTQTPRYLIKTRGQQVTLSCSPISGHRSVSWYQQTPGQGLQFLFEYFSETQRNKGNFPGRFSGRQFSNSRSEMNVSTLELGDSALYLCASSPSTRSTGELFFGEGSRLTVL.

The chain combines TRBV7-3 with TRBJ2-3; D ambiguous. The CDR3 is made up of 15 amino acids. V was pared by 1 base and J by 4 bases, with 12 bases between. CDR1 and CDR2 from the germline V gene are SGHTA and FQGTGA. CDR3 DNA sequence: TGTGCCAGCAGCTTAATCGGGCTAGTTCCAGATACGCAGTATTTT. Translating it yields CASSLIGLVPDTQYF.

The chain recombines TRBV2 with TRBJ2-2; D is uncertain. The V end was cut by 5 bases, the J end by 2 bases, with 9 bases between. The CDR3 is 14 amino acids. Per the germline V gene, CDR1 is SNHLY and CDR2 is FYNNEI. The CDR3 here is CASSLVPNTGELFF. The CDR3 DNA follows: TGTGCCAGCAGTCTAGTGCCCAACACCGGGGAGCTGTTTTTT.

This clone was recorded only once. The J gene is TRBJ1-2, the V gene TRBV4-1; D possibly corresponds to TRBD1 (6 bases). Between the trimmed V and J ends, which lost 9 bases and 3 bases, there was a span of 17 bases. The CDR3 is 14 residues long. Germline CDR1 reads MGHRA; CDR2 reads YSYEKL. The CDR3 nucleotides read TGCGCCAGAGCCCCGGGGGGCGCCCACTATGGCTACACCTTC. Translated: CARAPGGAHYGYTF.

In its sample, this clone was seen once. The chain joins TRBV30 to TRBJ1-2; no clear D gene. Germline assignment: CDR1 GTSNPN and CDR2 SVGIG (reference sequence). CDR3 length: 12 amino acids. Trimming left V 2 bases short and J 4 bases short, with 8 bases between. CDR3 DNA sequence: TGTGCCTGGAGTAACTCAGGCTATGGCTACACCTTC. Translation: CAWSNSGYGYTF.